This TCR beta chain was found in a study of blood T cell repertoires in COVID-19. About the research overall: Samples of COVID-19 (acute and convalescent) were obtained from the United States, Italy and Spain. In each case, the material was cDNA or gDNA derived from T cells, B-cell-depleted T cells, or PBMCs.

In the source study's methods: Amplification of reference gene primers was used by the study to estimate nucleated cell counts. Profiled with immunoSEQ multiplex PCR; TCRdb holds only in-frame clones, not every one. From that table come the V and J calls and clone size; the DNA was used to work out D and trimming. Of around 220,000 clones listed, 75% to 90% were seen once; the top ten hold approximately 5%. The germline gives CDR1 MNHEY, CDR2 SMNVEV (reference sequence). Trimming removed 3 bases from V and 3 bases from J, with 11 bases in between. The CDR3 totals 15 residues. This chain connects TRBV27 to TRBJ2-2; D not resolved. The sequencing sample was made of peripheral blood. The sequence was obtained from a human donor in a cohort sampled during active COVID-19. CDR3 bases: TGTGCCAGCAGTTTGTTGGGCGTTCACACCGGGGAGCTGTTTTTT. It codes for CASSLLGVHTGELFF.